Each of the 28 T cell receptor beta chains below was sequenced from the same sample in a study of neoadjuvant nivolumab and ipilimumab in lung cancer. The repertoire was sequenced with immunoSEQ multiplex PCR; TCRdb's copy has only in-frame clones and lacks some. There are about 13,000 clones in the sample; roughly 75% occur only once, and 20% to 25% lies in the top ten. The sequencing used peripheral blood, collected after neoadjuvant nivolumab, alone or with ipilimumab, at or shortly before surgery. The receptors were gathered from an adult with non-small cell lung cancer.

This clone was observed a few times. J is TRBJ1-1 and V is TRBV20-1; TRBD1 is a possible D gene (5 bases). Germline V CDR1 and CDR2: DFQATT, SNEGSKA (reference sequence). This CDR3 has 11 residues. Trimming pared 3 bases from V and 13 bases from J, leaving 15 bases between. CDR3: CSASPQGFGFF. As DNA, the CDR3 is TGCAGTGCTAGCCCCCAGGGATTTGGTTTCTTT.

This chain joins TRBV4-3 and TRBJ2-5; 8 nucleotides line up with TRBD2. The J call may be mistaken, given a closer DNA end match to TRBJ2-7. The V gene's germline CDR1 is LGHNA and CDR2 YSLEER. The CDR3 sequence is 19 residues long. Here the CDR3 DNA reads TGCGCCAGCAGCCAAGATCTGAACGGAGCGGGAGAACTAGTCTACGAGCAGTACTTC. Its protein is CASSQDLNGAGELVYEQYF.

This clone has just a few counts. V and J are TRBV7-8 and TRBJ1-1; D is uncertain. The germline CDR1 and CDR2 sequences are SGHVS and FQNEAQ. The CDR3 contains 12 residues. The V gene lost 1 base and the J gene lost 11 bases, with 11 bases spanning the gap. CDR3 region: CASSLVVGEAFF. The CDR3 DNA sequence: TGTGCCAGCAGCTTAGTGGTGGGCGAGGCTTTCTTT.

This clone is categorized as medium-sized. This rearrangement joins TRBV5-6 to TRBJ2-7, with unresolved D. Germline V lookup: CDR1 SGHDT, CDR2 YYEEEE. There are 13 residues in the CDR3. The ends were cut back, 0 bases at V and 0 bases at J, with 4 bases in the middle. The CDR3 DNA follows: TGTGCCAGCAGCTTGGGGTTCTCCTACGAGCAGTACTTC. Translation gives CASSLGFSYEQYF.

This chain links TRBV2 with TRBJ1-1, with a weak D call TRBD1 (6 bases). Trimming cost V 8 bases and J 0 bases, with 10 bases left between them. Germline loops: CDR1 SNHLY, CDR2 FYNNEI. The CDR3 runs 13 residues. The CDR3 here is CASVRDMNTEAFF. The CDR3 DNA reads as TGTGCCAGCGTACGGGACATGAACACTGAAGCTTTCTTT.

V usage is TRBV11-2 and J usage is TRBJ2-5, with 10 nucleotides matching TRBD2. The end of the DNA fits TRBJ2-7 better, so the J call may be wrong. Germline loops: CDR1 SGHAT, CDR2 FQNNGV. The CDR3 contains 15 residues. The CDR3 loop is CASSLGGLAVYEQYF. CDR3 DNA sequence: TGTGCCAGCAGCTTAGGAGGACTAGCGGTCTACGAGCAGTACTTC.

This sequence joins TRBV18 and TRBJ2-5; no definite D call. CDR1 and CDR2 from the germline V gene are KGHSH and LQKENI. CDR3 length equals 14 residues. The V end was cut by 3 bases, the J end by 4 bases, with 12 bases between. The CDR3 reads CASSPGAWGETQYF. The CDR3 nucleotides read TGTGCCAGCTCACCTGGCGCCTGGGGAGAGACCCAGTACTTC.

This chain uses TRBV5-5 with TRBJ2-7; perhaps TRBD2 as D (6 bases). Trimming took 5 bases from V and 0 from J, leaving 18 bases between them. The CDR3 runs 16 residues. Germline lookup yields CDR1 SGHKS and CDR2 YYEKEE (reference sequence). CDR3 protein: CASSYSSGPSSYEQYF. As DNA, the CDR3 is TGTGCCAGCAGTTACTCGAGCGGGCCTAGCTCCTACGAGCAGTACTTC.

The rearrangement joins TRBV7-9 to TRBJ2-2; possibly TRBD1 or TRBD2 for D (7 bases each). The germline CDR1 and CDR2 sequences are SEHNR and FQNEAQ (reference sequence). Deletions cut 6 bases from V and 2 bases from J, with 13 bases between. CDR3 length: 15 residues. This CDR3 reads CASSSGGANTGELFF. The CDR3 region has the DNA TGTGCCAGCAGTTCAGGGGGGGCCAACACCGGGGAGCTGTTTTTT. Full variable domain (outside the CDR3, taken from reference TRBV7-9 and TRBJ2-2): DTGVSQNPRHKITKRGQNVTFRCDPISEHNRLYWYRQTLGQGPEFLTYFQNEAQLEKSRLLSDRFSAERPKGSFSTLEIQRTEQGDSAMYLCASSSGGANTGELFFGEGSRLTVL.

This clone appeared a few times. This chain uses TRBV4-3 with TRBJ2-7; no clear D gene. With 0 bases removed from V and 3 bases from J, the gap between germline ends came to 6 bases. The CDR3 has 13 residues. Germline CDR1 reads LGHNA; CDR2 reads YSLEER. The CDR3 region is CASSQDYGYEQYF. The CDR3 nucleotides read TGCGCCAGCAGCCAAGACTACGGCTACGAGCAGTACTTC.

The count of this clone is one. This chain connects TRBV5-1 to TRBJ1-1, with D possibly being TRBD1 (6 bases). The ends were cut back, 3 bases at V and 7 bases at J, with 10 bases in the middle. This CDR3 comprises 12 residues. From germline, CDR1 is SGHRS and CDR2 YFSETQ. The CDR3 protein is CASSSRTDEAFF. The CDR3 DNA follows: TGCGCCAGCAGCTCGCGGACAGATGAAGCTTTCTTT.

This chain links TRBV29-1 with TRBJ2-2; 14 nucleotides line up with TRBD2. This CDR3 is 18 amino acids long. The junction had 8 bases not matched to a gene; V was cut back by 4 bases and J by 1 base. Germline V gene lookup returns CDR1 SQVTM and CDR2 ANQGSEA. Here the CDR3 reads CSVGGTSGRSGNTGELFF. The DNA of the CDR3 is TGCAGCGTTGGGGGGACTAGCGGGAGATCGGGGAACACCGGGGAGCTGTTTTTT.

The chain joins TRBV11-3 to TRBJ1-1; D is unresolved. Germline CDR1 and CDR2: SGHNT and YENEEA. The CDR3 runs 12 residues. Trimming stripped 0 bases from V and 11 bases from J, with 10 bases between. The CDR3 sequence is CASSLDPPAAFF. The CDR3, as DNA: TGTGCCAGCAGCTTAGATCCACCGGCGGCTTTCTTT.

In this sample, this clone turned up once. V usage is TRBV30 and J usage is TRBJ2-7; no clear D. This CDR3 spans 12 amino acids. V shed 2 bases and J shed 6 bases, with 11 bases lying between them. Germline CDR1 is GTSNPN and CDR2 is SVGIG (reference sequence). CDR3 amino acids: CAWSPRSREQYF. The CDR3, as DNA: TGTGCCTGGAGTCCACGGAGCCGCGAGCAGTACTTC.

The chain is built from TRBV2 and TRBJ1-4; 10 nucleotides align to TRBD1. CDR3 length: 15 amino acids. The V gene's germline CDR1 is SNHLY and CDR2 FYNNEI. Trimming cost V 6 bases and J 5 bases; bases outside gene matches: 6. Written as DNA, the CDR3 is TGTGCCAGCAGGGGGACAGGGGATTCAAATGAAAAACTGTTTTTT. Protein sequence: CASRGTGDSNEKLFF.

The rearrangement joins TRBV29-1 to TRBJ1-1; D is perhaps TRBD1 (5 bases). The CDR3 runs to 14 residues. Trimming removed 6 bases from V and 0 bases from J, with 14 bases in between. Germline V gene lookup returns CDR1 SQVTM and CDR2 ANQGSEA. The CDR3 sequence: CSVRPGGLNTEAFF. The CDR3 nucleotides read TGCAGCGTCCGACCCGGGGGTTTGAACACTGAAGCTTTCTTT.

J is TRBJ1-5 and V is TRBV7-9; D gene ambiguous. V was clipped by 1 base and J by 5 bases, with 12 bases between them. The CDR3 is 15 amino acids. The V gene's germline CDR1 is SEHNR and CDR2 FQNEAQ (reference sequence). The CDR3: CASSLGAGGDQPQHF. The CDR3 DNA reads TGTGCCAGCAGCTTAGGTGCAGGAGGAGATCAGCCCCAGCATTTT.

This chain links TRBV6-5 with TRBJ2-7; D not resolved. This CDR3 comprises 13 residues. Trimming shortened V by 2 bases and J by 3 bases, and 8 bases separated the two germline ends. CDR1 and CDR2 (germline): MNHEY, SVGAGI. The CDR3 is CASSYRAFYEQYF. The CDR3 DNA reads TGTGCCAGCAGTTACCGCGCATTCTACGAGCAGTACTTC.

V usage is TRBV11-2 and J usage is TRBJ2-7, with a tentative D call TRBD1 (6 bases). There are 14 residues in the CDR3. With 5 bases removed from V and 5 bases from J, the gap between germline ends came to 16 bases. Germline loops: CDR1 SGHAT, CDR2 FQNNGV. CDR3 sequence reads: CASSTPQGRDEQYF. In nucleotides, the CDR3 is TGTGCCAGCAGCACACCACAGGGTAGGGACGAGCAGTACTTC.

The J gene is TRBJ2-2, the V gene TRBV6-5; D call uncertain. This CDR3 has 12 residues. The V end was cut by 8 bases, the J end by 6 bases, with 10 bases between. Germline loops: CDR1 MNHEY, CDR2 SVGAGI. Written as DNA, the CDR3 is TGTGCCAGCCGTCGCGAGCCCGGGGAGCTGTTTTTT. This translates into CASRREPGELFF.

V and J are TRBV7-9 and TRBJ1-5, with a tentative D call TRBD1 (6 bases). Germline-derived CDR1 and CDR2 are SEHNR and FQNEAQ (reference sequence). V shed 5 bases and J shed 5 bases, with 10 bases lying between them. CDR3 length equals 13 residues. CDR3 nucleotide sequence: TGTGCCAGCAGCCCAAGGGGGGATCAGCCCCAGCATTTT. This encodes CASSPRGDQPQHF.

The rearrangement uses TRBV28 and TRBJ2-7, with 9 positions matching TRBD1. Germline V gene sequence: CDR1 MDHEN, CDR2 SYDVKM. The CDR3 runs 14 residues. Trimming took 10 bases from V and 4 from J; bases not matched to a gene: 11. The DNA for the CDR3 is TGTGCCACCCGGACAGGGGCCCGTATTTACGAGCAGTACTTC. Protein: CATRTGARIYEQYF.

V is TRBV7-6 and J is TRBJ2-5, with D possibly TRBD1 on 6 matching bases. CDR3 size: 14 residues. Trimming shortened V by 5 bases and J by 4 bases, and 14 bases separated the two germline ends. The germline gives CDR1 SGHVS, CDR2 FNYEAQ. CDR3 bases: TGTGCCAGCAGCACGAACAGGGCCGTAGAGACCCAGTACTTC. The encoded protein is CASSTNRAVETQYF.

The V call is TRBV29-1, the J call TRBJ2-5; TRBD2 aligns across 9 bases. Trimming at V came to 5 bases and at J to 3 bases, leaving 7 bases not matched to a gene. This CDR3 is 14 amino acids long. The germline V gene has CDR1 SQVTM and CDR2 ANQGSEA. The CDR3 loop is CSVQLEREEETQYF. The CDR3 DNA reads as TGCAGCGTTCAGCTTGAGCGGGAGGAAGAGACCCAGTACTTC.

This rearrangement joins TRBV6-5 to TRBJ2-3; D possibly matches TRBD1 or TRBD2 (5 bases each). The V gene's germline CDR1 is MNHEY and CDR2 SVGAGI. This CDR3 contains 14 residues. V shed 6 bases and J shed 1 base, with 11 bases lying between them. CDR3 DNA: TGTGCCAGCAGCCGCTGGGACGGCACAGATACGCAGTATTTT. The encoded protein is CASSRWDGTDTQYF.

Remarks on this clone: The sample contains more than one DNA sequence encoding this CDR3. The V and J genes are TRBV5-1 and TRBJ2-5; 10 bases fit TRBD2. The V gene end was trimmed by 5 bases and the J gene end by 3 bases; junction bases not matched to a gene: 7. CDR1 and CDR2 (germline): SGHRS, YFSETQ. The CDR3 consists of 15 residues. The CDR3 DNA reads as TGCGCCAGCAGTCAAGCCGGGACTAGCGAAGAGACCCAGTACTTC. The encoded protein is CASSQAGTSEETQYF.

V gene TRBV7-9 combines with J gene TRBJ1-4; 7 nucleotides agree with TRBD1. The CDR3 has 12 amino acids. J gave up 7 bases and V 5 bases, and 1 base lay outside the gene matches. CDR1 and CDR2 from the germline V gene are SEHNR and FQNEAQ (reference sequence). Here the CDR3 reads CASSDRVEKLFF. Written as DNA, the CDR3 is TGTGCCAGCAGCGACAGGGTTGAAAAACTGTTTTTT.

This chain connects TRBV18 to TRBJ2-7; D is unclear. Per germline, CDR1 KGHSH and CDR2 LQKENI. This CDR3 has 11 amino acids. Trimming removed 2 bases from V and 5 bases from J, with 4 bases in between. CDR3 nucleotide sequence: TGTGCCAGCTCACCAAATCACGAGCAGTACTTC. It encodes CASSPNHEQYF.